This passage covers 10 T cell receptor beta chains from one sample sequenced in a study of CD8+ T cells in alopecia areata. RNA was extracted and reverse transcribed into cDNA as the sequencing template. Method: immunoSEQ multiplex PCR; TCRdb's copy keeps in-frame clones and lacks some. The data hold more than 150,000 clones, with approximately 50% observed a single time. As to treatment: oral pan-JAK inhibitor, 5-10 mg twice daily. Here the sequenced sample was CD8+ T cells sorted from blood, taken around week 54, from a patient treated with tofacitinib. These receptors were taken from a human donor with alopecia areata.

J is TRBJ2-1 and V is TRBV6-5, with D possibly being TRBD1 (5 bases). The CDR3 contains 16 residues. Germline V gene sequence: CDR1 MNHEY, CDR2 SVGAGI. V lost 4 bases, J lost 3 bases, and 16 bases lay in between. CDR3 protein: CASSFDSSGGYNEQFF. CDR3 DNA: TGTGCCAGCAGTTTCGACAGTTCGGGCGGCTACAATGAGCAGTTCTTC.

The J gene is TRBJ1-5, the V gene TRBV30; D is ambiguous. Trimming cost V 0 bases and J 3 bases, with 9 bases left between them. From germline, CDR1 is GTSNPN and CDR2 SVGIG (reference sequence). The CDR3 sequence is 14 residues long. Here the CDR3 reads CAWSVKGVNQPQHF. CDR3 nucleotide sequence: TGTGCCTGGAGTGTAAAGGGAGTCAATCAGCCCCAGCATTTT.

The chain employs TRBV6-5 and TRBJ2-5, with 9 bases matching TRBD1. Germline V lookup: CDR1 MNHEY, CDR2 SVGAGI. The CDR3 spans 13 residues. V shed 5 bases and J 7 bases; nucleotides not matched to a gene: 5. The CDR3 DNA follows: TGTGCCAGCAGTATGGACAGGGGTATGACCCAGTACTTC. It codes for CASSMDRGMTQYF.

V is TRBV11-2 and J is TRBJ2-5; TRBD1 aligns across 7 bases. The CDR3 consists of 16 residues. Germline-derived CDR1 and CDR2 are SGHAT and FQNNGV. The J segment lost 3 bases and the V segment lost 3 bases, leaving 10 bases of the junction unmatched. CDR3 sequence reads: CASSFAGTVYEETQYF. CDR3 DNA sequence: TGTGCCAGCAGCTTTGCCGGGACAGTGTACGAAGAGACCCAGTACTTC.

Only a few counts were recorded for this clone. This chain links TRBV4-1 with TRBJ2-1, with D possibly TRBD2 on 6 matching bases. V lost 0 bases to trimming and J lost 2 bases, with 14 bases between them. Germline CDR1 is MGHRA and CDR2 is YSYEKL. This CDR3 spans 17 amino acids. The CDR3 DNA is TGCGCCAGCAGCCAAGATCATGGTAGCGGAACCTACAATGAGCAGTTCTTC. It codes for CASSQDHGSGTYNEQFF.

This clone was picked up one time. V is TRBV5-1 and J is TRBJ2-1, with 7 bases fitting TRBD2. Germline V lookup: CDR1 SGHRS, CDR2 YFSETQ. The CDR3 is made up of 14 amino acids. V was clipped by 1 base and J by 6 bases; unmatched bases: 4. The CDR3 region has the DNA TGCGCCAGCAGCTTGCTGGGAGGGCCCAATGAGCAGTTCTTC. Amino acids: CASSLLGGPNEQFF.

The chain is built from TRBV30 and TRBJ2-5; D remains ambiguous. From germline, CDR1 is GTSNPN and CDR2 SVGIG (reference sequence). This CDR3 is 13 amino acids long. V lost 7 bases to trimming and J lost 2 bases, with 14 bases between them. In DNA, the CDR3 is TGTGCCTCCCAATGGGTAGAACAAGAGACCCAGTACTTC. It encodes CASQWVEQETQYF. Filled out from reference TRBV30 and TRBJ2-5, the complete variable domain reads SQTIHQWPATLVQPVGSPLSLECTVEGTSNPNLYWYRQAAGRGLQLLFYSVGIGQISSEVPQNLSASRPQDRQFILSSKKLLLSDSGFYLCASQWVEQETQYFGPGTRLLVL.

This clone was counted a few times. The chain recombines TRBV6-5 with TRBJ1-2; 9 bases agree with TRBD1. The CDR3 is 15 amino acids. V lost 6 bases and J lost 7; bases outside the gene matches: 12. Looked up from germline, CDR1 is MNHEY and CDR2 is SVGAGI. The CDR3 DNA reads TGTGCCAGCAGGGGACAGGGCTTCCGTCGAAGTGGCTACACCTTC. Protein: CASRGQGFRRSGYTF.

The rearrangement uses TRBV19 and TRBJ2-7; TRBD1 matches 7 bases. V dropped 0 bases and J dropped 5; count of bases not matched to a gene: 10. The CDR3 has 16 residues. Germline CDR1 is LNHDA and CDR2 is SQIVND (reference sequence). CDR3 residues: CASSIDLTGIRNEQYF. CDR3 DNA: TGTGCCAGTAGTATAGATTTGACAGGGATTCGCAACGAGCAGTACTTC.

This clone was counted once. Germline is not matched at one junction end, which may reflect a read error. This chain uses TRBV23-1 with TRBJ1-5, with D unclear. TRBV23-1 is flagged as an ORF with uncertain function. The CDR3 has 13 amino acids. The DNA for the CDR3 is TGCGCCAGCAGTCAGTTACGGTCCACCCGAGTCGGTTTT. Encoded protein: CASSQLRSTRVGF.